This T cell receptor (beta chain) stems from a study of CD8+ T cells in alopecia areata. In germline, CDR1 is SQVTM, CDR2 ANQGSEA. V dropped 6 bases and J dropped 4 bases, with 10 bases sitting between them. CDR3 length: 12 amino acids. Study-wide findings and caveats: Many expanded lesional clones persisted during tofacitinib (in both scalp and blood).

As the sequencing template, cDNA was produced by extracting RNA and reverse transcribing it. TCRdb's copy holds only in-frame clones and misses some; the assay was immunoSEQ multiplex PCR. The sample gives about 210,000 clones, 66% of which show up once; 0.95% to 1.5% is in the top ten. The treatment: oral pan-JAK inhibitor, 5-10 mg twice daily. In regard to this clone: Its matching antigen is unknown. Other DNA sequences in the sample encode the same CDR3.

The TCR originated in a human donor with alopecia areata. The starting material was CD4+ T cells sorted from blood, obtained between weeks 43 and 45, from a patient treated with tofacitinib. The V and J genes are TRBV29-1 and TRBJ1-5, with D perhaps TRBD1 (5 bases). The CDR3 nucleotides read TGCAGCGTCGGAGACAGAAATCAGCCCCAGCATTTT. This encodes CSVGDRNQPQHF. Supplemented by reference TRBV29-1 and TRBJ1-5, the full variable domain reads SAVISQKPSRDICQRGTSLTIQCQVDSQVTMMFWYRQQPGQSLTLIATANQGSEATYESGFVIDKFPISRPNLTFSTLTVSNMSPEDSSIYLCSVGDRNQPQHFGDGTRLSIL.